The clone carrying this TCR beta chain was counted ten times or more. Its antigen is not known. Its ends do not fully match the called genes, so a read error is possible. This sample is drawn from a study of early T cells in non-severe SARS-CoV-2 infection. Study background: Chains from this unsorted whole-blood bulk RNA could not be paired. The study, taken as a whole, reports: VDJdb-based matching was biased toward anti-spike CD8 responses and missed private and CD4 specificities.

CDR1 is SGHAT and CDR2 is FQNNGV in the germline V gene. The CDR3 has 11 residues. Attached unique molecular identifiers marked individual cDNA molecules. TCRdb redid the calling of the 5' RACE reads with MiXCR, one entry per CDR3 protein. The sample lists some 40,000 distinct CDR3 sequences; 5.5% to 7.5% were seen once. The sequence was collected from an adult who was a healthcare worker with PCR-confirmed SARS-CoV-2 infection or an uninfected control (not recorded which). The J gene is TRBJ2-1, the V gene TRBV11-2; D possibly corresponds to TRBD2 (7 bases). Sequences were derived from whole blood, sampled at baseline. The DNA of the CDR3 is TGTGCCAGCAGCCAAGCGGGACAACGGAACTTC. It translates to CASSQAGQRNF.